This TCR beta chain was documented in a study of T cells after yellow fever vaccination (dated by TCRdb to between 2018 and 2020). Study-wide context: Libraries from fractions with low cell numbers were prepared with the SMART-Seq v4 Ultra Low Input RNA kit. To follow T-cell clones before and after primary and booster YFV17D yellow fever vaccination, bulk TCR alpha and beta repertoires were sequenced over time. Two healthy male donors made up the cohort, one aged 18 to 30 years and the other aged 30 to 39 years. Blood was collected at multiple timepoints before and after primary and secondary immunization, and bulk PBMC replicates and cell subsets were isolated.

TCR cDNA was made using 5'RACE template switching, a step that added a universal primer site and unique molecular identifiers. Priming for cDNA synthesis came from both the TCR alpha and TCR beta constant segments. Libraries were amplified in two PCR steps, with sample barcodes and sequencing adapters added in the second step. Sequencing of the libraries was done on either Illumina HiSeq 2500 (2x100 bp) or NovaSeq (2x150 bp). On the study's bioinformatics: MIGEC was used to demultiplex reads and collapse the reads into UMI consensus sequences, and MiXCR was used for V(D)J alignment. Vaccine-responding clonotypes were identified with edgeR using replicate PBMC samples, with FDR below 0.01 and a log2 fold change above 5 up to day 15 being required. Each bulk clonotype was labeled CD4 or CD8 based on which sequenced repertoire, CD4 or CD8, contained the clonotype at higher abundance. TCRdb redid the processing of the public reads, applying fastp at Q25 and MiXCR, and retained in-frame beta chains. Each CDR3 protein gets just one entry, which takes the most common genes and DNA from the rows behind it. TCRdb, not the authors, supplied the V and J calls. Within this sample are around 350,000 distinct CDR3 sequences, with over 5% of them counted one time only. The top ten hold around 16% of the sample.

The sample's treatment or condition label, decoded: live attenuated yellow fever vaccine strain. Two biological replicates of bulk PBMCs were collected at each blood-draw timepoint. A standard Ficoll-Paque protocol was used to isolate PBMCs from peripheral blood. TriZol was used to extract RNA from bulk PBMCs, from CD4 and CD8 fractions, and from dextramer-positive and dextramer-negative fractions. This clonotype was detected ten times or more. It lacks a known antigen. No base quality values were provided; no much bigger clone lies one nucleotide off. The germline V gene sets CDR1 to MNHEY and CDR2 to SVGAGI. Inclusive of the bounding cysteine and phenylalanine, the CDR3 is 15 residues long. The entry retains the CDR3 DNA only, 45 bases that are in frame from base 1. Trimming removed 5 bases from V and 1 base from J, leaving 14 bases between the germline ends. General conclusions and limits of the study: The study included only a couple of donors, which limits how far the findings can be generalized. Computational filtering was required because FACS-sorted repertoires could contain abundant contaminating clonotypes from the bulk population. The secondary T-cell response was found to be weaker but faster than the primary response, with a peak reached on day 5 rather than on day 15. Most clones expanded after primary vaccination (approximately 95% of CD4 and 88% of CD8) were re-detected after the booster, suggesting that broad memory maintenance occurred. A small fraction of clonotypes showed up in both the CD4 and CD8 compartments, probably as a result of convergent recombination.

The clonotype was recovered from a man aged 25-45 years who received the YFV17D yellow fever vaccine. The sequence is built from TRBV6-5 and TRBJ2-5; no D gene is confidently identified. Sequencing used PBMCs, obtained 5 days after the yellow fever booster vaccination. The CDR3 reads CASSPDLVRQETQYF. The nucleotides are TGTGCCAGCAGTCCCGACTTGGTTCGCCAAGAGACCCAGTACTTC.